The clone carrying this T cell receptor (beta chain) appeared many times. Germline V gene sequence: CDR1 MGHRA, CDR2 YSYEKL. V was pared by 0 bases and J by 0 bases, with 12 bases between. CDR3 length equals 16 residues. This record belongs to a study of low-dose radiotherapy and immunotherapy resistance in tumors. About the research overall: Over 26 weeks, cohort 2 got 1 Gy every two weeks, reaching 13 Gy.

Both TCRalpha and TCRbeta chains were reverse transcribed with V-gene-specific primers. With a constant-region primer and a V-primer adapter, TCRs were subjected to about 20 PCR cycles of amplification. mRNA, once isolated, was amplified by in vitro transcription. TCRdb re-called the reads with MiXCR, one entry per CDR3 protein. Here the sample spans about 89,000 distinct CDR3 sequences, more than 8% being singletons. Described time point: before trial treatment. The TCR comes from a male donor with prostate cancer. Here the sequenced sample was PBMCs, taken before treatment. This chain connects TRBV4-1 to TRBJ2-7, with a weak D call TRBD1 (6 bases). The CDR3 DNA sequence: TGCGCCAGCAGCCAAGACTTTACAGGGCACTCCTACGAGCAGTACTTC. Amino acid sequence: CASSQDFTGHSYEQYF.